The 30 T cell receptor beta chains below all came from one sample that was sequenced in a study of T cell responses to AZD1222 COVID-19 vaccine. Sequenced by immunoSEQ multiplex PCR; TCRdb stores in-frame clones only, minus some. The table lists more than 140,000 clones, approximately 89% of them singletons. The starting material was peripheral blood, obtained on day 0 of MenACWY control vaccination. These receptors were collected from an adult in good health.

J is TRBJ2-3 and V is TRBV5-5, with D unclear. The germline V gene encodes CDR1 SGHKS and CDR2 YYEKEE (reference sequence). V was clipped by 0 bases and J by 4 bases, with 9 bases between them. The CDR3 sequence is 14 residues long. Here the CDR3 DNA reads TGTGCCAGCAGCTTGGGCCCATTACCAGATACGCAGTATTTT. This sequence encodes CASSLGPLPDTQYF.

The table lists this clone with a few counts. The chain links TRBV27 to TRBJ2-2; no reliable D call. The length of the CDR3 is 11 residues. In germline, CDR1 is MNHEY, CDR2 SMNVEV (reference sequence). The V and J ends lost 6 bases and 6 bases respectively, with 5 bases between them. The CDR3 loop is CASRRSGELFF. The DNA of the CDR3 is TGTGCCAGCAGGAGGTCCGGGGAGCTGTTTTTT.

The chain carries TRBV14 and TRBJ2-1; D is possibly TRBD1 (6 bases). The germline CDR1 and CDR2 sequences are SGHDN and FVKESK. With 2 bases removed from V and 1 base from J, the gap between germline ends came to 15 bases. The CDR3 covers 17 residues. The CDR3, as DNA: TGTGCCAGCAGCCAATATTCCGGGCAGGGGTCCTACAATGAGCAGTTCTTC. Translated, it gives CASSQYSGQGSYNEQFF.

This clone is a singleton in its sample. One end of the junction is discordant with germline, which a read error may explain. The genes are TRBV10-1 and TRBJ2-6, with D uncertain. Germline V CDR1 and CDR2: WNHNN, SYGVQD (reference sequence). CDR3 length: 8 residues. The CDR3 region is CASSRPFF. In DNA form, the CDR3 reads TGCGCCAGCAGTAGACCTTTTTTC.

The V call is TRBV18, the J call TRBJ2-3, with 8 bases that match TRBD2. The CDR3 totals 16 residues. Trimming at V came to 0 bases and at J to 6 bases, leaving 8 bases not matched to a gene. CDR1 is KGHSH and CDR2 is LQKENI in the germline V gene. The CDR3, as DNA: TGTGCCAGCTCACCACCGTGGACTAGCCGAGGGGATACGCAGTATTTT. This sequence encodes CASSPPWTSRGDTQYF.

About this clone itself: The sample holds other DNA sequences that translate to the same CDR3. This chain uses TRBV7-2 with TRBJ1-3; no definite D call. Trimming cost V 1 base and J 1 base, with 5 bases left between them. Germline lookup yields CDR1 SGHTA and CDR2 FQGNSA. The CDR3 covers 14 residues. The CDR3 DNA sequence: TGTGCCAGCAGCTTAGTTGGGTCTGGAAACACCATATATTTT. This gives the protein CASSLVGSGNTIYF.

CDR3 nucleotide sequence: TGTGCCAGCTCAATACGACTAGCGGTCTACAATGAGCAGTTCTTC. The encoded protein is CASSIRLAVYNEQFF. V usage is TRBV18 and J usage is TRBJ2-1; TRBD2 matches 9 bases. Germline V lookup: CDR1 KGHSH, CDR2 LQKENI. V was pared by 5 bases and J by 3 bases, with 5 bases of the junction left unmatched. The CDR3 runs 15 residues.

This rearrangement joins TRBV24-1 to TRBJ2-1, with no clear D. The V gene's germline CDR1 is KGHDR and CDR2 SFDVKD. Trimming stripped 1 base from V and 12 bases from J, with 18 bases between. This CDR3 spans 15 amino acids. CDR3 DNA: TGTGCCACCAGTGATTTCGTCCTAGGGCTACAACGGCAGTTCTTC. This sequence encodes CATSDFVLGLQRQFF.

The CDR3 region is CASSQDLRTQTEAFF. The CDR3 nucleotides are TGCGCCAGCAGCCAAGATCTCCGGACGCAAACTGAAGCTTTCTTT. This chain joins TRBV4-1 and TRBJ1-1; no clear D. V lost 0 bases and J lost 5, with 13 bases in between. The CDR3 contains 15 residues. Germline CDR1 reads MGHRA; CDR2 reads YSYEKL.

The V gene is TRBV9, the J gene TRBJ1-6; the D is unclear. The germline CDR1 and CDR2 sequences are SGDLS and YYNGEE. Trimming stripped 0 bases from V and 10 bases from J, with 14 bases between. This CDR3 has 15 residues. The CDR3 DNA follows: TGTGCCAGCAGCGTAGGTGGCCTCTTATCCTCACCCCTCCACTTT. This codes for CASSVGGLLSSPLHF.

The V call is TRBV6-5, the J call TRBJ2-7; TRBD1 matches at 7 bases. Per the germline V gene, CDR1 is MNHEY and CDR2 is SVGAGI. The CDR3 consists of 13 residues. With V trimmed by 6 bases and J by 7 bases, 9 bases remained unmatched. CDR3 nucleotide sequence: TGTGCCAGCAGAGAGACAGGGTGGCAGGAGCAGTACTTC. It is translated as CASRETGWQEQYF.

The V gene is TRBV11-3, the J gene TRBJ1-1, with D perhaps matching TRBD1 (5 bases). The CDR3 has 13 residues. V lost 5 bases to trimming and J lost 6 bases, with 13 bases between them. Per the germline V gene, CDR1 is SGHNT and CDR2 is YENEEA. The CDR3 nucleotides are TGTGCCAGCAGCCCCCAGAAGGGACCTGAAGCTTTCTTT. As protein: CASSPQKGPEAFF.

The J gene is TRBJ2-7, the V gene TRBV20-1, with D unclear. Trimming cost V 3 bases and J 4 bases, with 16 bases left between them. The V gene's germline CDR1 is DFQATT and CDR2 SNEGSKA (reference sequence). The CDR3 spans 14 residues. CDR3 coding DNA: TGCAGTGCTAGTAGTTCAGGAGAAGCTTACGAGCAGTACTTC. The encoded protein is CSASSSGEAYEQYF.

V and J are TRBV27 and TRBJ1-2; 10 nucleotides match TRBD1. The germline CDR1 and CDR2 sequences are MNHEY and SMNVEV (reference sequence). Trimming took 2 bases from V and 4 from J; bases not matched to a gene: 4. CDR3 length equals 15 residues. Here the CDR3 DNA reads TGTGCCAGCAGTTTAGACAGGGGGCGCGGCTATGGCTACACCTTC. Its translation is CASSLDRGRGYGYTF.

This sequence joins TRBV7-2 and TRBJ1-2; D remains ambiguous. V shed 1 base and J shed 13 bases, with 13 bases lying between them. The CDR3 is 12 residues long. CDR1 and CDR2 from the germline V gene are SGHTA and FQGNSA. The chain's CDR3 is CASSLGVQAATF. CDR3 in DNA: TGTGCCAGCAGCTTAGGGGTCCAAGCAGCCACCTTC.

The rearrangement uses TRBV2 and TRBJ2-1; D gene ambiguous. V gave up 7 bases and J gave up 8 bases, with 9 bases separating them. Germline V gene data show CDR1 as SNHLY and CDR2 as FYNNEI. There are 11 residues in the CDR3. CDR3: CASTLWDEQFF. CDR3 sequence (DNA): TGTGCCAGCACCCTTTGGGATGAGCAGTTCTTC.

CDR3 sequence: CASSLRDSQETQYF. In nucleotides, the CDR3 is TGCGCCAGCAGCCTAAGGGACAGCCAAGAGACCCAGTACTTC. The rearrangement links TRBV5-1 to TRBJ2-5; 7 bases line up with TRBD1. Germline-derived CDR1 and CDR2 are SGHRS and YFSETQ. Trimming at V came to 4 bases and at J to 1 base, leaving 4 bases not matched to a gene. The CDR3 covers 14 residues.

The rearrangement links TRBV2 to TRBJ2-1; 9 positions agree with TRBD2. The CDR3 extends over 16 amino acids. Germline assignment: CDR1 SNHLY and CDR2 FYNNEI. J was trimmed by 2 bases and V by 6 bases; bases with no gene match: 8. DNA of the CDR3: TGTGCCAGCAGGAATACGGGACTAGCCCCCTACAATGAGCAGTTCTTC. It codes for CASRNTGLAPYNEQFF.

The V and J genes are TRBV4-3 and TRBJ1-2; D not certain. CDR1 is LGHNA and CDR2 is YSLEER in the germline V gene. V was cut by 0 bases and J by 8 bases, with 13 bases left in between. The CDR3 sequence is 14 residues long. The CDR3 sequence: CASSQDQRSQGYTF. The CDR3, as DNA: TGCGCCAGCAGCCAAGATCAGCGCAGTCAAGGCTACACCTTC.

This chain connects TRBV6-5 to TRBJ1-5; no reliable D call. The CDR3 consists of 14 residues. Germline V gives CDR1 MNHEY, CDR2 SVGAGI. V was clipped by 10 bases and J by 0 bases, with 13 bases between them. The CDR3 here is CATTIRDSNQPQHF. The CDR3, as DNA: TGTGCCACCACTATCCGGGATAGCAATCAGCCCCAGCATTTT.

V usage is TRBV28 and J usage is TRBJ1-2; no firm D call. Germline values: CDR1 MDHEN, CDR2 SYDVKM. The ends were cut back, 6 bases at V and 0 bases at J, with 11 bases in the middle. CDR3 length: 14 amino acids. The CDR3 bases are TGTGCCAGCAGCTCAGGACCAGCTAACTATGGCTACACCTTC. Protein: CASSSGPANYGYTF.

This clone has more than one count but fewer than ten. CDR3 sequence reads: CASSLRGQGVEKLFF. The CDR3 DNA reads TGTGCCAGCAGCTTAAGGGGGCAGGGAGTTGAAAAACTGTTTTTT. The V gene is TRBV7-9, the J gene TRBJ1-4; 7 bases are a match to TRBD1. This CDR3 region has 15 residues. CDR1 and CDR2 from the germline V gene are SEHNR and FQNEAQ (reference sequence). J gave up 7 bases and V 2 bases, and 7 bases lay outside the gene matches.

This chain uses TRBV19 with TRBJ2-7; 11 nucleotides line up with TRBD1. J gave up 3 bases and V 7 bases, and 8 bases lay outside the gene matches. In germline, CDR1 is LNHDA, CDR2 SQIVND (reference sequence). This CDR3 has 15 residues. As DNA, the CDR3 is TGTGCCAGTAAGGCTGCCGGGACAGGGGGCTACGAGCAGTACTTC. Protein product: CASKAAGTGGYEQYF.

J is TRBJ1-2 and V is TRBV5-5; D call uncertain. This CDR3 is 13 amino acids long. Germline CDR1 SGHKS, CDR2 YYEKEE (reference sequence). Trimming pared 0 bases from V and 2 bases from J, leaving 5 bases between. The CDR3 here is CASSLEGNYGYTF. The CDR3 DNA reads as TGTGCCAGCAGCTTGGAGGGAAACTATGGCTACACCTTC.

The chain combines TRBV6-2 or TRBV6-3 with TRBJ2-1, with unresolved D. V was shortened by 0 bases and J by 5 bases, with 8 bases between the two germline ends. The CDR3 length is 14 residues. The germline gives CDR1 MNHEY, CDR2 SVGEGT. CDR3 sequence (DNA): TGTGCCAGCAGTTACTCGGGGATCCACAATGAGCAGTTCTTC. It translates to CASSYSGIHNEQFF.

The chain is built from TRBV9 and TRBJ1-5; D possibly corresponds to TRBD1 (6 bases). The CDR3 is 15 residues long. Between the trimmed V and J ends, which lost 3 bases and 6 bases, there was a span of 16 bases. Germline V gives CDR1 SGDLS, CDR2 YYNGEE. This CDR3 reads CASSAGHDWAQPQHF. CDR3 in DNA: TGTGCCAGCAGCGCGGGACACGATTGGGCTCAGCCCCAGCATTTT.

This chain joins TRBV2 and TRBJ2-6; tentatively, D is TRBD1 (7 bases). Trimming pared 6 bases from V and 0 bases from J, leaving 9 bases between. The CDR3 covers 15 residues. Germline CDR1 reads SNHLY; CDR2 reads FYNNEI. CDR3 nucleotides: TGTGCCAGCAGCCAGGGGGGCTCTGGGGCCAACGTCCTGACTTTC. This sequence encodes CASSQGGSGANVLTF.

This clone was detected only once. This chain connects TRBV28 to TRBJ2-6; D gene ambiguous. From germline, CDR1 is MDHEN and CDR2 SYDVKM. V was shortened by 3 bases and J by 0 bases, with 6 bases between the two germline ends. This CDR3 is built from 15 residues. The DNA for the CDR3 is TGTGCCAGCAGTTTGGGTCTCTCTGGGGCCAACGTCCTGACTTTC. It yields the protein CASSLGLSGANVLTF.

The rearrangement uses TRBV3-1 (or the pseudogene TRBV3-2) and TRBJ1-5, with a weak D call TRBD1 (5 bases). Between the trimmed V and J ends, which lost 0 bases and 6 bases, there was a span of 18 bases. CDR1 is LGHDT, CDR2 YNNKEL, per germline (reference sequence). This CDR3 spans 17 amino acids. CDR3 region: CASSQDRHRWASQPQHF. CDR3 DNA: TGTGCCAGCAGCCAAGATCGCCACAGGTGGGCAAGTCAGCCCCAGCATTTT.

The CDR3 loop is CASSLDRLRGYTF. The CDR3 DNA sequence: TGCGCCAGCAGCCTCGACCGGCTTCGGGGCTACACCTTC. V usage is TRBV5-1 and J usage is TRBJ1-2; D ambiguous. CDR3 length equals 13 residues. V was trimmed by 4 bases and J by 8 bases, leaving 15 bases between them. Germline values: CDR1 SGHRS, CDR2 YFSETQ.